These 3 T cell receptor beta chains originate from one sample sequenced in a study of blood T cell repertoires in COVID-19. Libraries were prepared by immunoSEQ multiplex PCR; TCRdb keeps only in-frame clonotypes and omits some of them. The sample contains about 370,000 clones, around 91% of which appear only once. The sequenced material came from peripheral blood. Receptors originate from a man between 18 and 29 years old with active or convalescent COVID-19.

The genes are TRBV5-5 and TRBJ1-4, with TRBD1 identical over 9 bases. There are 19 residues in the CDR3. Germline V gives CDR1 SGHKS, CDR2 YYEKEE (reference sequence). Germline trimming cut 1 base from V and 0 bases from J; bases unmatched to any gene: 10. This chain's CDR3 is CASSLTRTGVGATNEKLFF. The CDR3 nucleotides read TGTGCCAGCAGCTTGACCAGGACAGGGGTGGGGGCAACTAATGAAAAACTGTTTTTT.

CDR3 region: CASSTTIGGAGETQYF. The DNA for the CDR3 is TGTGCCAGCAGCACTACTATAGGGGGCGCGGGAGAGACCCAGTACTTC. The chain has TRBV9 and TRBJ2-5; 7 bases agree with TRBD1. V was pared by 4 bases and J by 4 bases, with 13 bases of the junction left unmatched. Per germline, CDR1 SGDLS and CDR2 YYNGEE. This CDR3 is built from 16 residues. The full variable domain, its missing parts supplied by reference TRBV9 and TRBJ2-5, is DSGVTQTPKHLITATGQRVTLRCSPRSGDLSVYWYQQSLDQGLQFLIQYYNGEERAKGNILERFSAQQFPDLHSELNLSSLELGDSALYFCASSTTIGGAGETQYFGPGTRLLVL.

The chain carries TRBV19 and TRBJ1-1; D gene uncertain. V dropped 3 bases and J dropped 3 bases, with 11 bases sitting between them. Germline V CDR1 and CDR2: LNHDA, SQIVND (reference sequence). The CDR3 length is 14 residues. The CDR3 loop reads CASSIEALYTEAFF. In nucleotides, the CDR3 is TGTGCCAGTAGTATTGAGGCGCTATACACTGAAGCTTTCTTT.